This T cell receptor beta chain was retrieved from a study of blood T cell repertoires in COVID-19. Turning to the study itself: Sites in the United States, Italy and Spain provided acute and convalescent COVID-19 samples. T cells, B-cell-depleted T cells, or PBMCs supplied cDNA or gDNA.

The ends lost 0 bases at V and 4 bases at J; junction bases unmatched: 14. The germline V gene encodes CDR1 MNHEY and CDR2 SMNVEV (reference sequence). The CDR3 has 18 amino acids. In the authors' workflow: Amplification from reference gene primers served as the basis for estimated nucleated cell counts. The table came from immunoSEQ multiplex PCR; TCRdb's copy has only in-frame clones and leaves some out. V, J and clone size were drawn from that table, and D and trimming were deduced from the DNA. The sample has approximately 69,000 clones; approximately 88% are singletons. The sample was peripheral blood. This TCR derives from a man aged 50-59 years with acute or convalescent COVID-19. The V call is TRBV27, the J call TRBJ1-1; 7 bases are a match to TRBD1. The CDR3 protein is CASSLSRRQGLGITEAFF. Written as DNA, the CDR3 is TGTGCCAGCAGTTTATCCCGAAGACAGGGTTTGGGGATCACTGAAGCTTTCTTT.